These T cell receptor beta chains were read from a single sample in a study of identifying expanded T cells in peripheral blood. Sequencing used immunoSEQ multiplex PCR; TCRdb keeps in-frame clones, though not all of them. This sample has approximately 110,000 clones, with around 89% found just once. Sequenced material: blood. These receptors originate from a person aged 18 to 70 in good health. Each CDR3 is given with its conserved first and last residue. Each record gives: J gene, D gene, V gene, clone size, CDR3 protein, CDR3 DNA. The D gene is left open where the match is weak. A clone size is listed for some rows: how often the clone was seen (once, few, many), or a class if it is expanded.

>TRBJ2-1|.|TRBV29-1|once
CSVDSPSYNEQFF
TGCAGCGTCGACTCCCCCTCCTACAATGAGCAGTTCTTC
>TRBJ2-7|TRBD1|TRBV20-1|.
CSAGDRAEQYF
TGCAGTGCCGGGGACAGGGCCGAGCAGTACTTC
>TRBJ2-2|.|TRBV29-1|.
CSARGAGGELFF
TGCAGCGCCCGGGGGGCGGGCGGGGAGCTGTTTTTT
>TRBJ2-5|TRBD2|TRBV19|.
CASSIYHGREGTQYF
TGTGCCAGTAGTATATATCACGGGAGGGAGGGCACCCAGTACTTC
>TRBJ2-6|.|TRBV30|.
CAWSVSGFGSGANVLTF
TGTGCCTGGAGTGTAAGTGGGTTCGGCTCTGGGGCCAACGTCCTGACTTTC
>TRBJ1-1|TRBD1|TRBV30|.
CAWMGQGYTEAFF
TGTGCCTGGATGGGACAGGGGTACACTGAAGCTTTCTTT
>TRBJ2-3|TRBD2|TRBV6-5|.
CAPTSWDTDTQYF
TGTGCCCCGACTAGCTGGGACACAGATACGCAGTATTTT
>TRBJ2-1|TRBD2|TRBV30|.
CAWGASGSSYNEQFF
TGTGCCTGGGGGGCTAGCGGAAGCTCCTACAATGAGCAGTTCTTC
>TRBJ1-1|.|TRBV2|.
CASKPNTEAFF
TGTGCCAGCAAGCCGAACACTGAAGCTTTCTTT
>TRBJ1-2|.|TRBV4-1|.
CASSQGYGTGLKGYTF
TGCGCCAGCAGCCAAGGGTATGGGACGGGTCTGAAGGGCTACACCTTC
>TRBJ2-7|.|TRBV7-6|.
CASSLAGLRDEQYF
TGTGCCAGCAGCTTAGCAGGGCTACGCGACGAGCAGTACTTC
>TRBJ2-2|.|TRBV5-4|.
CASSLGTANTGELFF
TGTGCCAGCAGCTTAGGGACGGCCAACACCGGGGAGCTGTTTTTT
>TRBJ1-5|.|TRBV2|few
CASSESGQPQHF
TGTGCCAGCAGTGAATCTGGTCAGCCCCAGCATTTT
>TRBJ1-3|.|TRBV7-6|once
CASSLTGDSGNTIYF
TGTGCCAGCAGCTTGACAGGAGACTCTGGAAACACCATATATTTT
>TRBJ1-1|.|TRBV4-1|.
CASSPEGGRGAFF
TGCGCCAGCAGCCCGGAAGGGGGAAGGGGGGCTTTCTTT
>TRBJ2-3|.|TRBV6-1|.
CASSVPAVSTDTQYF
TGTGCCAGCAGTGTCCCGGCGGTTAGCACAGATACGCAGTATTTT
>TRBJ2-4|.|TRBV18|.
CASSPGFLGDIQYF
TGTGCCAGCTCCCCTGGATTCTTGGGGGACATTCAGTACTTC
>TRBJ1-2|.|TRBV7-2|few
CASSFTSGYGYTF
TGTGCCAGCAGCTTTACATCCGGCTATGGCTACACCTTC
>TRBJ1-4|.|TRBV13|.
CASSPGRWEKLFF
TGTGCCAGCAGCCCAGGCAGGTGGGAAAAACTGTTTTTT
>TRBJ1-2|.|TRBV4-3|.
CASSQRNGYTF
TGCGCCAGCAGCCAAAGGAATGGCTACACCTTC
>TRBJ1-2|.|TRBV6-6|.
CASSQTGPLNYGYTF
TGTGCCAGCAGCCAAACAGGGCCCCTCAACTATGGCTACACCTTC
>TRBJ1-5|.|TRBV21-1|.
CASSKALRRRVGFIGMDSNQPQHF
TGTGCCAGCAGCAAAGCGCTACGAAGGAGGGTCGGGTTTATAGGAATGGATAGCAATCAGCCCCAGCATTTT
>TRBJ1-1|.|TRBV19|.
CASRGQLNTEAFF
TGTGCCAGTAGGGGACAACTCAACACTGAAGCTTTCTTT
>TRBJ2-7|.|TRBV11-2|.
CASSLSGEQYF
TGTGCCAGCAGTTTATCAGGGGAGCAGTACTTC
>TRBJ1-1|TRBD1|TRBV6-5|.
CASISTGGDTEAFF
TGTGCCAGCATCTCGACAGGGGGTGACACTGAAGCTTTCTTT
>TRBJ1-5|.|TRBV5-5|.
CASSLVGNSNQPQHF
TGTGCCAGCAGCTTGGTAGGGAATAGCAATCAGCCCCAGCATTTT
>TRBJ2-3|.|TRBV7-2|.
CASSSGRSTDTQYF
TGTGCCAGCAGCTCCGGACGGTCCACAGATACGCAGTATTTT
>TRBJ2-5|.|TRBV7-9|.
CASSRAAYQETQYF
TGTGCCAGCAGCCGGGCCGCCTACCAAGAGACCCAGTACTTC
>TRBJ2-4|.|TRBV30|.
CAWTSGHLNIQYF
TGTGCCTGGACTTCGGGACATCTAAACATTCAGTACTTC
>TRBJ1-1|.|TRBV10-1|.
CASSEGGRGTEAFF
TGCGCCAGCAGTGAAGGGGGGCGCGGCACTGAAGCTTTCTTT
>TRBJ1-2|TRBD1|TRBV7-2|.
CASSPSRTGDGYTF
TGTGCCAGCAGCCCTAGCCGGACAGGGGATGGCTACACCTTC
>TRBJ2-2|.|TRBV10-3|.
CAISVRGGVGPGELFF
TGTGCCATCAGTGTTCGAGGGGGGGTTGGCCCCGGGGAGCTGTTTTTT
>TRBJ1-5|TRBD1|TRBV2|.
CASRTGGAGQPQHF
TGTGCCAGCAGGACAGGGGGCGCCGGTCAGCCCCAGCATTTT
>TRBJ2-5|TRBD2|TRBV5-1|.
CASSLVSGGRETQYF
TGCGCCAGCAGCTTGGTCAGCGGGGGTCGGGAGACCCAGTACTTC
>TRBJ1-1|.|TRBV25-1|.
CASSDTGMGDTEAFF
TGTGCCAGCAGTGACACAGGGATGGGTGACACTGAAGCTTTCTTT
>TRBJ1-4|.|TRBV19|.
CASRGTGNEKLFF
TGTGCCAGTAGGGGGACGGGGAATGAAAAACTGTTTTTT
>TRBJ1-2|.|TRBV20-1|.
CSASEGGAYTF
TGCAGTGCCTCGGAGGGGGGCGCTTACACCTTC
>TRBJ1-1|.|TRBV6-5|.
CATERDGGAFF
TGTGCCACCGAAAGGGACGGCGGGGCTTTCTTT
>TRBJ2-1|.|TRBV5-4|.
CASSFGTKKFF
TGTGCCAGCAGCTTCGGGACGAAGAAGTTCTTC
>TRBJ1-2|.|TRBV6-5|.
CASRGEVGYTF
TGTGCCAGCCGAGGGGAGGTTGGCTACACCTTC
>TRBJ1-5|.|TRBV4-2|.
CASSQDEGNNQPQHF
TGTGCCAGCAGCCAAGATGAAGGGAACAATCAGCCCCAGCATTTT
>TRBJ1-2|TRBD1|TRBV2|.
CASRATGLAFSDGYTF
TGTGCCAGCAGAGCGACAGGGTTGGCTTTTTCAGATGGCTACACCTTC
>TRBJ2-7|.|TRBV10-3|.
CAISESRRYLSYEQYF
TGTGCCATCAGTGAGTCGCGTCGGTATCTCTCCTACGAGCAGTACTTC
>TRBJ1-3|.|TRBV29-1|.
CSVWDGGNTIYF
TGCAGCGTTTGGGACGGAGGAAACACCATATATTTT
>TRBJ2-3|TRBD2|TRBV11-3|.
CASSLDGRGGSDTQYF
TGTGCCAGCAGCTTAGACGGGCGGGGGGGCTCAGATACGCAGTATTTT
>TRBJ1-1|.|TRBV19|few
CASSIGRGEAFF
TGTGCCAGTAGTATCGGCAGGGGCGAAGCTTTCTTT